A single sample gave rise to the 22 T cell receptor beta chains below, sequenced in a study of beta chain features in type 1 diabetes. The entirety of the isolated RNA underwent reverse transcription, so expressed TCRB transcripts were sequenced. The protocol was immunoSEQ multiplex PCR, while the TCRdb copy is restricted to in-frame clones and leaves out a portion. The data contain 350,000 to 400,000 clones, around 16% of them seen just once; the ten biggest clones take up approximately 0.019%. The sequenced sample was naive CD4+ T cells from blood. The receptors come from a woman aged 18 to 35 in good health.

This clone was recorded a few times. The chain employs TRBV5-1 and TRBJ2-7, with 7 nucleotides matching TRBD1. With V trimmed by 3 bases and J by 6 bases, 12 bases remained unmatched. Per the germline V gene, CDR1 is SGHRS and CDR2 is YFSETQ. The CDR3 extends over 15 amino acids. CDR3 region: CASSSTGYQASEQYF. In DNA, the CDR3 is TGCGCCAGCAGCTCGACAGGGTATCAAGCTTCCGAGCAGTACTTC.

The chain employs TRBV27 and TRBJ2-1, with 9 bases aligning to TRBD1. V trimming: 7 bases; J trimming: 12 bases; junction bases outside the gene matches: 13. CDR1 and CDR2 from the germline V gene are MNHEY and SMNVEV (reference sequence). This CDR3 has 14 amino acids. CDR3 amino acids: CASTRTGATEWQFF. The CDR3, as DNA: TGTGCCAGCACCCGGACAGGGGCCACCGAGTGGCAGTTCTTC.

This clone was seen a handful of times. The J gene is TRBJ1-1, the V gene TRBV6-5, with D possibly matching TRBD1 (6 bases). The V end lost 4 bases, the J end lost 6 bases, and 21 bases lay between the germline ends. CDR1 MNHEY and CDR2 SVGAGI come from the germline V gene. The CDR3 consists of 16 residues. Written as DNA, the CDR3 is TGTGCCAGCAGTTCCCGAAGTGGAGGACAGTATGCTGAAGCTTTCTTT. This translates into CASSSRSGGQYAEAFF.

This rearrangement joins TRBV28 to TRBJ2-1; 10 bases are shared with TRBD2. Trimming took 4 bases from V and 0 from J; bases not matched to a gene: 3. The CDR3 runs 16 residues. Germline V gene data show CDR1 as MDHEN and CDR2 as SYDVKM. CDR3 residues: CASSSPSGSSYNEQFF. As DNA, the CDR3 is TGTGCCAGCAGTTCCCCTAGCGGGAGCTCCTACAATGAGCAGTTCTTC.

The V call is TRBV7-9, the J call TRBJ1-4, with 9 bases lining up with TRBD1. V shed 7 bases, J shed 2 bases, and the junction held 8 bases outside the gene matches. This CDR3 has 16 residues. Germline V lookup: CDR1 SEHNR, CDR2 FQNEAQ (reference sequence). CDR3 loop: CASTLTGGSTNEKLFF. In nucleotides, the CDR3 is TGTGCCAGCACCCTGACAGGGGGATCGACTAATGAAAAACTGTTTTTT.

The chain uses TRBV18 and TRBJ2-1; a possible D gene is TRBD2 (5 bases). The CDR3 has 13 amino acids. Germline V gene sequence: CDR1 KGHSH, CDR2 LQKENI. V lost 3 bases to trimming and J lost 5 bases, with 8 bases between them. The CDR3 coding sequence is TGTGCCAGCTCACCGAGGGCACACAATGAGCAGTTCTTC. This translates into CASSPRAHNEQFF.

This clone was counted between two and nine times. The chain combines TRBV7-2 with TRBJ2-7, with D uncertain. Germline V lookup: CDR1 SGHTA, CDR2 FQGNSA. CDR3 length: 13 residues. Trimming removed 5 bases from V and 3 bases from J, with 11 bases in between. The CDR3 region is CASSPGPVYEQYF. In nucleotides, the CDR3 is TGTGCCAGCAGCCCTGGGCCAGTCTACGAGCAGTACTTC.

This clone was counted between two and nine times. The chain employs TRBV5-1 and TRBJ1-1; 8 bases line up with TRBD1. J lost 6 bases, V lost 5 bases, and 3 bases had no gene match. CDR1 and CDR2 from the germline V gene are SGHRS and YFSETQ. The CDR3 covers 12 residues. This chain's CDR3 is CASRPQGAEAFF. The CDR3 DNA reads as TGCGCCAGCAGGCCACAGGGGGCTGAAGCTTTCTTT.

The chain uses TRBV7-2 and TRBJ2-5, with a tentative D call TRBD2 (6 bases). This CDR3 contains 15 residues. Germline V lookup: CDR1 SGHTA, CDR2 FQGNSA. With 6 bases removed from V and 2 bases from J, the gap between germline ends came to 16 bases. CDR3 in amino acids: CASSQNRAGQETQYF. CDR3 coding DNA: TGTGCCAGCAGTCAGAACCGGGCGGGACAAGAGACCCAGTACTTC.

The chain has TRBV5-1 and TRBJ1-1; 7 positions match TRBD1. The germline V gene has CDR1 SGHRS and CDR2 YFSETQ. Trimming took 2 bases from V and 0 from J; bases not matched to a gene: 10. The CDR3 is made up of 17 amino acids. The CDR3 DNA sequence: TGCGCCAGCAGCTTTGCCCGGGACAGTAACATGAACACTGAAGCTTTCTTT. This sequence encodes CASSFARDSNMNTEAFF.

The V and J genes are TRBV28 and TRBJ1-5, with D unresolved. V was pared by 6 bases and J by 0 bases, with 9 bases between. This CDR3 is 14 amino acids long. Germline V gene sequence: CDR1 MDHEN, CDR2 SYDVKM. The CDR3 bases are TGTGCCAGCAGCCCCGGGGATAGCAATCAGCCCCAGCATTTT. It codes for CASSPGDSNQPQHF.

This chain uses TRBV5-1 with TRBJ2-1, with unresolved D. The CDR3 has 14 amino acids. Germline CDR1 reads SGHRS; CDR2 reads YFSETQ. Between the trimmed V and J ends, which lost 0 bases and 9 bases, there was a span of 13 bases. In nucleotides, the CDR3 is TGCGCCAGCAGCTTGGGATTGGCTGATGGTGAGCAGTTCTTC. Protein product: CASSLGLADGEQFF.

The chain joins TRBV15 to TRBJ2-1, with 11 bases identical to TRBD2. Losses at the gene ends were 1 base for V and 2 bases for J; bases not matched to a gene: 7. Germline assignment: CDR1 LNHNV and CDR2 YYDKDF (reference sequence). The length of the CDR3 is 18 residues. CDR3 protein: CATSRGGTSGPTYNEQFF. In DNA, the CDR3 is TGTGCCACCAGCAGAGGGGGGACTAGCGGACCGACCTACAATGAGCAGTTCTTC.

The rearrangement uses TRBV28 and TRBJ1-1, with 7 positions matching TRBD1. Per germline, CDR1 MDHEN and CDR2 SYDVKM. This CDR3 region has 15 residues. The junction had 9 bases not matched to a gene; V was cut back by 4 bases and J by 4 bases. The CDR3 here is CASSWTGLGGTEAFF. The CDR3 bases are TGTGCCAGCAGTTGGACAGGCCTCGGGGGCACTGAAGCTTTCTTT. Supplemented by reference TRBV28 and TRBJ1-1, the full variable domain reads DVKVTQSSRYLVKRTGEKVFLECVQDMDHENMFWYRQDPGLGLRLIYFSYDVKMKEKGDIPEGYSVSREKKERFSLILESASTNQTSMYLCASSWTGLGGTEAFFGQGTRLTVV.

J is TRBJ2-7 and V is TRBV29-1; 7 nucleotides align to TRBD1. Per germline, CDR1 SQVTM and CDR2 ANQGSEA. The CDR3 covers 13 residues. Germline trimming cut 4 bases from V and 7 bases from J; bases unmatched to any gene: 10. In DNA form, the CDR3 reads TGCAGCGTTGGACAGGGAATTCTTGGTGAGCAGTACTTC. It yields the protein CSVGQGILGEQYF.

The gene calls are TRBV25-1 and TRBJ2-1; TRBD1 agrees at 7 bases. Germline CDR1 reads MGHDK; CDR2 reads SYGVNS. CDR3 length: 14 residues. V dropped 0 bases and J dropped 6; count of bases not matched to a gene: 2. The CDR3 spells CASSEYHRGNEQFF. The CDR3 nucleotides read TGTGCCAGCAGTGAATACCACAGGGGCAATGAGCAGTTCTTC.

This chain joins TRBV29-1 and TRBJ2-1; D is ambiguous. The CDR3 spans 12 residues. Trimming took off 7 bases at V and 6 bases at J, with 13 bases between the two ends. Germline V CDR1 and CDR2: SQVTM, ANQGSEA. The CDR3 DNA sequence: TGCAGCGCTATGCATCCTCCCAATGAGCAGTTCTTC. Its translation: CSAMHPPNEQFF.

The rearrangement links TRBV5-1 to TRBJ2-3; D is undetermined. V was shortened by 0 bases and J by 1 base, with 6 bases between the two germline ends. The CDR3 has 14 amino acids. Germline CDR1 SGHRS, CDR2 YFSETQ. The CDR3 region has the DNA TGCGCCAGCAGCTTGGATCGGGGCACAGATACGCAGTATTTT. This sequence encodes CASSLDRGTDTQYF.

V and J are TRBV6-6 and TRBJ2-1, with 8 bases lining up with TRBD1. In germline, CDR1 is MNHNY, CDR2 SVGAGI (reference sequence). The J segment lost 5 bases and the V segment lost 2 bases, leaving 5 bases of the junction unmatched. The CDR3 spans 15 residues. The DNA of the CDR3 is TGTGCCAGCAGTTACGGACAGGGAATCGACAATGAGCAGTTCTTC. Its translation: CASSYGQGIDNEQFF.

The gene calls are TRBV4-1 and TRBJ2-1; TRBD2 agrees at 7 bases. CDR3 length equals 17 residues. Germline V CDR1 and CDR2: MGHRA, YSYEKL. With 1 base clipped from V and 4 bases from J, the junction kept 10 bases outside the gene matches. The CDR3 loop reads CASSQGRAASGYNEQFF. The CDR3, as DNA: TGCGCCAGCAGCCAAGGGCGCGCGGCTAGCGGATACAATGAGCAGTTCTTC.

In its sample, this clone was seen a few times. The CDR3 is CAWSQTSGRSEQYF. Here the CDR3 DNA reads TGTGCCTGGAGCCAAACTAGCGGGAGGTCCGAGCAGTACTTC. The chain carries TRBV30 and TRBJ2-7, with 12 bases matching TRBD2. The CDR3 has 14 residues. V shed 3 bases, J shed 6 bases, and the junction held 6 bases outside the gene matches. Germline loops: CDR1 GTSNPN, CDR2 SVGIG (reference sequence).

This chain uses TRBV20-1 with TRBJ1-1; no clear D. V was shortened by 3 bases and J by 6 bases, with 8 bases between the two germline ends. The CDR3 consists of 11 residues. The germline CDR1 and CDR2 sequences are DFQATT and SNEGSKA (reference sequence). Here the CDR3 DNA reads TGCAGTGCTAGGGCTCTCTCTGAAGCTTTCTTT. Translating it yields CSARALSEAFF.